This TCR beta chain was sequenced in a study of chemoradiotherapy in HPV16-positive cancers. Study-wide background: A couple of HPV16-positive patients' cells yielded candidate HPV-specific clones and common motifs. Study observations and caveats: During treatment, candidate HPV-specific clones and E7-related motifs expanded in tumor.

TCRdb keeps only in-frame clones here, not all; method: immunoSEQ multiplex PCR. Of 12,000 or so clones listed, approximately 85% were seen once; the top ten hold 4.5% to 6%. With 0 bases clipped from V and 4 bases from J, the junction kept 10 bases outside the gene matches. This CDR3 comprises 19 residues. Germline assignment: CDR1 LNHNV and CDR2 YYDKDF (reference sequence). For this clone: What it binds is unknown.

This TCR came from a human donor with HPV-associated anogenital cancer. This chain links TRBV15 with TRBJ1-6; 9 bases are shared with TRBD1. The sequencing here drew on blood, taken from a patient who underwent chemoradiotherapy. The CDR3, as DNA: TGTGCCACCAGCAGAGATCGTGGGACAGGGTCGCGGTATAATTCACCCCTCCACTTT. Its protein product is CATSRDRGTGSRYNSPLHF.